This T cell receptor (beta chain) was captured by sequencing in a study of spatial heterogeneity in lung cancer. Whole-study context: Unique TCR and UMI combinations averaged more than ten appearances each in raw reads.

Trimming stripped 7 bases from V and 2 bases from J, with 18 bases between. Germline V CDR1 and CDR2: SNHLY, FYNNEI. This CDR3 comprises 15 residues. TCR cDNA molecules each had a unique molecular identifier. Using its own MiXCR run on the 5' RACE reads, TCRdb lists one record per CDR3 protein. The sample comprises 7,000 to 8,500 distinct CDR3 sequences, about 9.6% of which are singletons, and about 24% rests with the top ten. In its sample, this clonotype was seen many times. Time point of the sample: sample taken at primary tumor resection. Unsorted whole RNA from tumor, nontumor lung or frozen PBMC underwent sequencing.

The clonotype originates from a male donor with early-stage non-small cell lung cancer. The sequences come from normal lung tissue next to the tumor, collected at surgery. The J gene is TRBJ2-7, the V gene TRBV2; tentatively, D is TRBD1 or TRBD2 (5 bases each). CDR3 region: CASTVSGTDAYEQYF. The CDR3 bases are TGTGCCAGCACAGTGTCCGGGACGGACGCCTACGAGCAGTACTTC.